Listed below are T cell receptor beta chains from one sample, sequenced in a study of regulatory T cells in long-lasting Graves disease. A single record per CDR3 protein comes from TCRdb applying MiXCR to the multiplex PCR reads. The data hold 520,000 or so distinct CDR3 sequences, with 9.5% to 15% observed a single time. These records were also assigned to another study, of T cells in Graves' hyperthyroidism and ophthalmopathy.

Here the sequenced sample was peripheral blood mononuclear cells (PBMCs), taken at new diagnosis, from a patient treated with antithyroid drugs. The receptors were sampled from a woman under 40 with Graves disease. The CDR3 runs from the conserved cysteine through the conserved F or W. The D gene is left open where the match is weak.

j_call,d_call,v_call,cdr3_aa
TRBJ2-5,TRBD2,TRBV20-1,CSARLAGSRETQYF
TRBJ2-7,TRBD2,TRBV27,CASSTLAAPPYEQYF
TRBJ1-6,TRBD1,TRBV6-1,CASTPKGQNYNSPLHF
TRBJ2-7,TRBD2,TRBV11-2,CASSGLSGRSPYEQYF
TRBJ1-2,.,TRBV4-1,CASSQGPQEANYGYTF
TRBJ2-1,TRBD2,TRBV20-1,CSAPEPSGLVRNEQFF
TRBJ2-7,TRBD1,TRBV10-3,CAISGQGVREQYF
TRBJ1-5,TRBD1,TRBV24-1,CATGQGPGQPQHF
TRBJ2-7,.,TRBV12-3/TRBV12-4,CASSPTGGLYEQYF
TRBJ2-1,.,TRBV7-9,CASIFQNNEQFF
TRBJ2-1,TRBD2,TRBV20-1,CSASGRAFNEQFF
TRBJ1-5,TRBD1,TRBV28,CASGTGVWGNQPQHF
TRBJ1-2,.,TRBV18,CASSPRTRDGYTF
TRBJ1-2,TRBD1,TRBV19,CASSIGGGARGYTF
TRBJ1-6,.,TRBV28,CASSLWDRSSPLHF
TRBJ2-3,TRBD1,TRBV10-3,CAISEPTGEETDTQYF
TRBJ2-2,.,TRBV30,CAWSWGAGTGELFF